Listed here are 29 T cell receptor beta chains from one sample, sequenced in a study of post-analysis software for immune sequencing data. Study-level results: Four to six TRBV segments (TRBV5-6, TRBV5-1 and TRBV20-1 among them) occurred more frequently in patients than in controls.

TCR beta cDNA libraries had unique molecular identifiers. From the PCR reads, TCRdb called clonotypes with MiXCR, one entry per CDR3 protein. The sample lists approximately 260,000 distinct CDR3 sequences, 36% occurring once. Their specific antigens are unknown. Material for sequencing was blood. These receptor sequences come from a girl aged 10-17 years with multiple sclerosis.

This clonotype was counted many times. The J gene is TRBJ2-1, the V gene TRBV25-1; no clear D. V lost 3 bases, J lost 5 bases, and 11 bases lay in between. The CDR3 covers 14 residues. CDR1 and CDR2 from the germline V gene are MGHDK and SYGVNS. The CDR3 loop is CASSERRAHNEQFF. The CDR3 DNA reads as TGTGCCAGCAGTGAGCGCCGGGCCCACAATGAGCAGTTCTTC.

This clonotype was seen repeatedly, ten times or more. The genes are TRBV9 and TRBJ1-2; D not certain. With 0 bases removed from V and 2 bases from J, the gap between germline ends came to 5 bases. Germline-derived CDR1 and CDR2 are SGDLS and YYNGEE. This CDR3 spans 13 amino acids. In DNA, the CDR3 is TGTGCCAGCAGCGTAGGCAGAAACTATGGCTACACCTTC. Translated: CASSVGRNYGYTF.

This clonotype was counted between two and nine times. The CDR3, as DNA: TGTGCCAGCAGTCCCCGAGGGGAGGTTGGAAACACCATATATTTT. It codes for CASSPRGEVGNTIYF. The gene calls are TRBV28 and TRBJ1-3; possible D gene TRBD1, 5 bases. V was pared by 5 bases and J by 3 bases, with 14 bases between. The V gene's germline CDR1 is MDHEN and CDR2 SYDVKM. The CDR3 sequence is 15 residues long.

J is TRBJ1-2 and V is TRBV7-2; tentative D call: TRBD1 (5 bases). The CDR3 covers 13 residues. V was cut by 7 bases and J by 8 bases, with 17 bases left in between. Germline V gives CDR1 SGHTA, CDR2 FQGNSA. Written as DNA, the CDR3 is TGTGCCAGCACCGCGTTGGGGCAGGGCGGCTACACCTTC. Translation: CASTALGQGGYTF.

A single count supports this clonotype. The chain couples TRBV12-3 or TRBV12-4 to TRBJ2-1; D is perhaps TRBD1 (6 bases). The J call could be wrong; TRBJ2-7 is a better fit for the DNA end. This CDR3 comprises 13 residues. The CDR3 region is CASSTGTKDEQYF. The CDR3 nucleotides read TGTGCCAGCAGTACCGGGACAAAAGATGAGCAGTACTTC.

Of note for this clonotype: Possible read error: a much larger clone is one base away. The rearrangement joins TRBV7-6 to TRBJ2-5, with 7 bases matching TRBD1. The V and J ends lost 5 bases and 11 bases, in that order; junction bases with no gene match: 14. Germline CDR1 reads SGHVS; CDR2 reads FNYEAQ. This CDR3 contains 14 residues. The DNA for the CDR3 is TGTGCCAGCAGCCCCGGGACAGTTGGCTTTGAGCAGTACTTC. As protein: CASSPGTVGFEQYF.

This clonotype was recorded many times. This chain joins TRBV7-9 and TRBJ2-5; 9 bases map to TRBD2. V trimming: 3 bases; J trimming: 1 base; junction bases outside the gene matches: 9. CDR3 size: 17 residues. Germline CDR1 is SEHNR and CDR2 is FQNEAQ (reference sequence). Here the CDR3 reads CASSFHWPAGGQETQYF. The CDR3 DNA sequence: TGTGCCAGCAGCTTCCACTGGCCAGCGGGAGGCCAAGAGACCCAGTACTTC.

Comments on this clonotype: Being one base from a much bigger clone, this may be a read error. The chain is built from TRBV20-1 and TRBJ2-6, with 8 bases aligning to TRBD2. Losses at the gene ends were 1 base for V and 2 bases for J; bases not matched to a gene: 7. The CDR3 has 17 amino acids. Germline-derived CDR1 and CDR2 are DFQATT and SNEGSKA (reference sequence). CDR3 sequence (DNA): TGCAGTGCTAGAGCGGGGGGGGCAAGGACTGGGGCCAACGTCCTGACTTTC. It yields the protein CSARAGGARTGANVLTF.

The chain couples TRBV7-9 to TRBJ1-4, with D perhaps TRBD1 (6 bases). Trimming stripped 2 bases from V and 7 bases from J, with 17 bases between. The CDR3 is made up of 16 amino acids. In germline, CDR1 is SEHNR, CDR2 FQNEAQ (reference sequence). As DNA, the CDR3 is TGTGCCAGCAGCTTATTACAGGGAAAATTTGGTGAAAAACTGTTTTTT. It specifies CASSLLQGKFGEKLFF.

This clonotype was counted ten times or more. J is TRBJ1-1 and V is TRBV9, with a tentative D call TRBD1 (6 bases). This CDR3 comprises 13 residues. V lost 7 bases and J lost 6, with 16 bases in between. Germline CDR1 and CDR2: SGDLS and YYNGEE. The CDR3 DNA reads TGTGCCAGCGCCCGGGGGGGCAGCGCTGAAGCTTTCTTT. This codes for CASARGGSAEAFF.

There are many counts of this clonotype. V is TRBV20-1 and J is TRBJ2-1; tentatively, D is TRBD1 (6 bases). Germline V gives CDR1 DFQATT, CDR2 SNEGSKA (reference sequence). There are 11 residues in the CDR3. Between the trimmed V and J ends, which lost 3 bases and 14 bases, there was a span of 14 bases. CDR3 DNA sequence: TGCAGTGCTAGCTGGGGGCAGATGAAGTTCTTC. The encoded protein is CSASWGQMKFF.

About this clonotype itself: A read error is possible here, since a much larger clone lies one base away. The chain joins TRBV27 to TRBJ2-7, with a weak D call TRBD1 (6 bases). Trimming cost V 11 bases and J 5 bases, with 10 bases left between them. This CDR3 contains 10 residues. The germline CDR1 and CDR2 sequences are MNHEY and SMNVEV (reference sequence). The chain's CDR3 is CAHTGNEQYF. The CDR3 DNA reads as TGTGCCCATACAGGGAACGAGCAGTACTTC.

Details on this clonotype: This may come from a read error, since a much larger clone is one base off. The rearrangement uses TRBV12-3 or TRBV12-4 and TRBJ1-5; no clear D. The CDR3 has 15 residues. CDR3 DNA sequence: TGTGCCAGCGGTTTAGCGTCCCCGACAAACCAGCCCCAGCATTTT. Its translation: CASGLASPTNQPQHF.

This clonotype turned up a few times. The J gene is TRBJ2-1, the V gene TRBV27, with D perhaps TRBD1 (5 bases). Deletions cut 3 bases from V and 5 bases from J, with 17 bases between. The CDR3 is 16 residues long. Germline V gene lookup returns CDR1 MNHEY and CDR2 SMNVEV (reference sequence). In DNA, the CDR3 is TGTGCCAGCAGTTTTTCCGGCGCCGACAGAAACAATGAGCAGTTCTTC. As protein: CASSFSGADRNNEQFF.

A remark on this clonotype: A read error may be the cause here, since a much bigger clone is one base away. V usage is TRBV20-1 and J usage is TRBJ2-3; 7 bases are shared with TRBD2. Germline V CDR1 and CDR2: DFQATT, SNEGSKA (reference sequence). CDR3 length equals 15 residues. V lost 3 bases and J lost 3; bases outside the gene matches: 9. The CDR3 is CSASGPAGLTDTQYF. The CDR3 DNA is TGCAGTGCTAGTGGACCAGCGGGGTTAACAGATACGCAGTATTTT.

The J gene is TRBJ2-1, the V gene TRBV10-3, with D perhaps matching TRBD1 or TRBD2 (5 bases each). TRBJ2-7 matches the DNA end more closely, so the J call is doubtful. Germline V gives CDR1 ENHRY, CDR2 SYGVKD. The CDR3 is 16 residues long. The CDR3 DNA is TGTGCCATCACCGAGGGGTCCAGGGTATCCTACAATGAGCAGTACTTC. It codes for CAITEGSRVSYNEQYF.

This clonotype showed up many times. The rearrangement links TRBV24-1 to TRBJ2-1, with 10 bases that match TRBD1. Germline CDR1 is KGHDR and CDR2 is SFDVKD. J lost 4 bases, V lost 5 bases, and 10 bases had no gene match. The CDR3 is made up of 17 amino acids. The CDR3 DNA reads TGTGCCACCAGTGCCAACCACCGGGACAGGGGTTACAATGAGCAGTTCTTC. Translation gives CATSANHRDRGYNEQFF.

This clonotype was found many times. DNA for the CDR3: TGTGCCAGCAGCCAAGGGGCGGACACTGGCTACACCTTC. Protein product: CASSQGADTGYTF. V gene TRBV4-2 combines with J gene TRBJ1-2, with D perhaps matching TRBD1 (5 bases). The CDR3 sequence is 13 residues long. The germline V and J ends were trimmed by 1 base and 7 bases, with 10 bases remaining between them. Germline values: CDR1 LGHNA, CDR2 YNFKEQ.

This clonotype has at least ten counts. J is TRBJ2-1 and V is TRBV29-1; possible D gene TRBD1, 6 bases. Trimming took 7 bases from V and 7 from J, leaving 17 bases between them. Per the germline V gene, CDR1 is SQVTM and CDR2 is ANQGSEA. The CDR3 loop spans 13 amino acids. The CDR3 reads CSGGLQGTNEQFF. In DNA form, the CDR3 reads TGCAGCGGGGGGTTACAGGGAACTAATGAGCAGTTCTTC.

This clonotype was seen at least ten times. The chain uses TRBV28 and TRBJ2-3; D perhaps matches TRBD2 (6 bases). Trimming left V 8 bases short and J 2 bases short, with 14 bases between. The germline V gene has CDR1 MDHEN and CDR2 SYDVKM. The CDR3 runs to 14 residues. This CDR3 is CASGLSLDTDTQYF. The DNA for the CDR3 is TGTGCCAGCGGACTATCACTCGACACAGATACGCAGTATTTT.

This clonotype was observed a handful of times. V is TRBV7-3 and J is TRBJ2-5, with D unclear. This CDR3 has 13 residues. Per germline, CDR1 SGHTA and CDR2 FQGTGA. Trimming removed 2 bases from V and 3 bases from J, with 7 bases in between. CDR3 protein: CASSLENEETQYF. The CDR3 DNA reads as TGTGCCAGCAGCTTAGAGAACGAAGAGACCCAGTACTTC. The complete variable domain, with remaining parts taken from reference TRBV7-3 and TRBJ2-5, reads GAGVSQTPSNKVTEKGKYVELRCDPISGHTALYWYRQSLGQGPEFLIYFQGTGAADDSGLPNDRFFAVRPEGSVSTLKIQRTERGDSAVYLCASSLENEETQYFGPGTRLLVL.

J is TRBJ2-7 and V is TRBV20-1, with TRBD2 identical over 8 bases. Germline V lookup: CDR1 DFQATT, CDR2 SNEGSKA (reference sequence). The CDR3 sequence is 13 residues long. The J segment lost 2 bases and the V segment lost 3 bases, leaving 3 bases of the junction unmatched. CDR3 coding DNA: TGCAGTGCTAGGGAAGCGGGAGCCTACGAGCAGTACTTC. Its protein is CSAREAGAYEQYF.

The chain combines TRBV5-1 with TRBJ2-4; tentatively, D is TRBD2 (6 bases). The CDR3 sequence is 17 residues long. In germline, CDR1 is SGHRS, CDR2 YFSETQ. V gave up 0 bases and J gave up 13 bases, with 26 bases separating them. The CDR3 loop is CASSLAIASGGNNEQYF. CDR3 nucleotides: TGCGCCAGCAGCTTGGCCATCGCCTCCGGGGGAAACAATGAGCAGTACTTC.

The CDR3 nucleotides read TGTGCCAGCAGCAAAGAGGAATCAGGGGGCCGGTATGGCTACACCTTC. It is translated as CASSKEESGGRYGYTF. The V call is TRBV21-1, the J call TRBJ1-2; TRBD1, as called in the table, went unchecked against the DNA. TRBV21-1 is a recognized pseudogene. This CDR3 has 16 residues.

This clonotype was picked up one time. A much larger clone differs from this one at a single base, so this may be a read error. The CDR3 sequence: CASSAAGTMNTEAFF. In DNA form, the CDR3 reads TGTGCCAGCAGCGCTGCAGGGACCATGAACACTGAAGCTTTCTTT. V is TRBV9 and J is TRBJ1-1, with a possible D match to TRBD1 (5 bases). This CDR3 spans 15 amino acids. The V end lost 3 bases, the J end lost 0 bases, and 12 bases lay between the germline ends. Germline V gene data show CDR1 as SGDLS and CDR2 as YYNGEE.

With regard to this clonotype: Mismatch with germline at one junction end may stem from a read error. The rearrangement links TRBV20-1 to TRBJ2-2; TRBD1 matches at 9 bases. The CDR3 length is 16 residues. CDR1 is DFQATT and CDR2 is SNEGSKA in the germline V gene (reference sequence). The CDR3 sequence: CSARDTDRGFTGERFF. The DNA for the CDR3 is TGCAGTGCTAGAGACACAGACAGGGGGTTCACCGGGGAGCGGTTTTTT.

Details on this clonotype: A much larger clone differs from this one at a single base, so this may be a read error. The V gene is TRBV29-1, the J gene TRBJ1-5; D not certain. CDR3 length: 11 residues. Germline values: CDR1 SQVTM, CDR2 ANQGSEA. Trimming cost V 4 bases and J 9 bases, with 10 bases left between them. The CDR3 nucleotides read TGCAGCGTTGGGTGGGATCGGCCCCAGCATTTT. Translating gives CSVGWDRPQHF.

In its sample, this clonotype was seen a few times. This may arise from a read error, as a much more abundant clone is one base away. This chain joins TRBV12-3 or TRBV12-4 and TRBJ2-3; D is perhaps TRBD2 (6 bases). This CDR3 comprises 14 residues. V was trimmed by 7 bases and J by 0 bases, leaving 11 bases between them. This CDR3 reads CASIFRGSTDTQYF. For the CDR3, the DNA is TGTGCCAGCATCTTCCGGGGGAGCACAGATACGCAGTATTTT.

This clonotype was seen many times. J is TRBJ2-5 and V is TRBV29-1, with unresolved D. Germline V lookup: CDR1 SQVTM, CDR2 ANQGSEA. With 6 bases removed from V and 0 bases from J, the gap between germline ends came to 14 bases. The CDR3 extends over 14 amino acids. CDR3 DNA sequence: TGCAGCGTCCTAGACCTGGCGGACCAAGAGACCCAGTACTTC. Translating it yields CSVLDLADQETQYF.